This note documents a single T cell receptor (beta chain) sequence. Sequence at one end of the junction differs from germline and may be a read error. Treatment meaning: 15 to 20 received Ad26.COV2.S at low or high dose, single or two shots; about 5 received placebo; per-sample allocation not given. The study sampled participants on day 63 after the first vaccine or placebo injection. Profiled with immunoSEQ multiplex PCR; TCRdb holds only in-frame clones, not every one. This sample has roughly 460,000 clones, with roughly 87% found just once. This record belongs to a study of Ad26.COV2.S vaccination and SARS-CoV-2 variants. Background on the study: Doses of Ad26.COV2.S were injected into muscle once or twice, 56 days apart.

CDR1 is MDHEN and CDR2 is SYDVKM in the germline V gene. This CDR3 is built from 13 residues. This rearrangement joins TRBV28 to TRBJ2-7; D unclear. Material: peripheral blood, obtained in a trial of Ad26.COV2.S vaccine versus placebo. The TCR sequence derives from a person aged 18 to 65 who received the Ad26.COV2.S COVID-19 vaccine or a placebo. CDR3 in amino acids: CASSLLDVYEQYF. DNA of the CDR3: TGTGCCAGCAGCTTATTGGATGTTTACGAGCAGTACTTC.